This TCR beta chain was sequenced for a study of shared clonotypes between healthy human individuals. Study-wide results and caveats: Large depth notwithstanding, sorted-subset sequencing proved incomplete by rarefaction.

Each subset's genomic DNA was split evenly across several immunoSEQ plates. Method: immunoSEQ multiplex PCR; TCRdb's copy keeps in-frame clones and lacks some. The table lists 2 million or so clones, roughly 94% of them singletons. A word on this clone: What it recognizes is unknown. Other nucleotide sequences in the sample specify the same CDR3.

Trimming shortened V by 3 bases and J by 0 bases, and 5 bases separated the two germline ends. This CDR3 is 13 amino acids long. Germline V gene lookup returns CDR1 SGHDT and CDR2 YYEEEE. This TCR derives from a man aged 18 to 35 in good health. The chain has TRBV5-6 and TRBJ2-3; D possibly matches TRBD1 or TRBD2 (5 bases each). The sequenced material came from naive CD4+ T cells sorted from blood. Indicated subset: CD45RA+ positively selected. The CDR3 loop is CASSWDSTDTQYF. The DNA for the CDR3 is TGTGCCAGCAGCTGGGACAGCACAGATACGCAGTATTTT.